This TCR beta chain was documented in a study of T cell repertoires in cytomegalovirus infection. Study details: CMV infection together with matching HLA type was indicated by public TCR beta signatures.

Each CDR3 protein gets one entry after TCRdb re-called the reads with MiXCR. The sample lists about 740,000 distinct CDR3 sequences; under 40% were seen once. The study, taken as a whole, reports: Within the response measured ex vivo, HLA-C-restricted CMV-specific TCR beta clonotypes were dominant. Cumulative public TCR beta family frequency identified CMV carriers with the relevant HLA.

About this clonotype itself: Its antigen is currently unknown.

CDR3 length: 15 residues. Germline V gene lookup returns CDR1 SGHAT and CDR2 FQNNGV. The trim removed 5 bases at V and 2 bases at J, leaving 8 bases unmatched. The origin of this receptor is a human donor in good health (CMV status not recorded). Some clones in this sample may be carry-over from other donors' samples. Sequencing used PBMCs. The chain employs TRBV11-2 and TRBJ2-7; 8 bases agree with TRBD1. The CDR3 region has the DNA TGTGCCAGCAGCCCTCAACCGACAGGGGCCTACGAGCAGTACTTC. Its translation is CASSPQPTGAYEQYF.